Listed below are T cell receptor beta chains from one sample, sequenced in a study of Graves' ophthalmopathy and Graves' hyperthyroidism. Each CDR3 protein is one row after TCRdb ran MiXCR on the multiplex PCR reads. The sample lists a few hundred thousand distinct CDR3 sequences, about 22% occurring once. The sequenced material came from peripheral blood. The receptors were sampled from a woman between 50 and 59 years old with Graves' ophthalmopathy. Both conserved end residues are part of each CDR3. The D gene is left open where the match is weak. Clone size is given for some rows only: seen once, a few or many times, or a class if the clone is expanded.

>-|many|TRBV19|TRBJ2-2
TGTGCCAGTAGCTACGTCGACACCGGGGAGCTGTTTTTT
CASSYVDTGELFF
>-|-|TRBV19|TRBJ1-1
TGTGCCAGTAGTATAAGCTACACGGGCACTGAAGCTTTCTTT
CASSISYTGTEAFF
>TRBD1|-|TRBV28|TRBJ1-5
TGTGCCAGCAGGGCTTTACAGGGGTTAGGGCAGCCCCAGCATTTT
CASRALQGLGQPQHF
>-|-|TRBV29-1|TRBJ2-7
TGCAGCGTTGGGGGGACAAACTCCTACGAGCAGTACTTC
CSVGGTNSYEQYF
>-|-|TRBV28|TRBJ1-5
TGTGCCAGCAGGCCAGGCAATCAGCCCCAGCATTTT
CASRPGNQPQHF
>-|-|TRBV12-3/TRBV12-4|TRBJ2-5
TGTGCCAGCAGTTTACCAGGACACCAAGAGACCCAGTACTTC
CASSLPGHQETQYF
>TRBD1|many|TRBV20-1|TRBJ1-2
TGCAGTGCTAGCGGACAGGGGAACTATGGCTACACCTTC
CSASGQGNYGYTF
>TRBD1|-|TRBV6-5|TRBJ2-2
TGTGCCAGCAGTAACCCGGGACAGGGCACCGGGGAGCTGTTTTTT
CASSNPGQGTGELFF
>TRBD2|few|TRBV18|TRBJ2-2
TGTGCCACCACGGCGCGGGGGACCGGGGAGCTGTTTTTT
CATTARGTGELFF
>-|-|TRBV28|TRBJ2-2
TGTGCCAGCAGTGGAGTGGCGAACACCGGGGAGCTGTCTTTT
CASSGVANTGELSF
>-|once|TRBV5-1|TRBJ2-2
TGCGCCAGCAGCTTGGCCGGGACAATTAACACCGGGGAGCTGTTTTTT
CASSLAGTINTGELFF
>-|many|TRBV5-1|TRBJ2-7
TGCGCCAGCAGCATTATAGACACGGAACAGTACTTC
CASSIIDTEQYF
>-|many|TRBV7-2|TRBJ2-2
TGTGCCAGCAGCTTATTGCGGGGACGCACCGGGGAGCTGTTTTTT
CASSLLRGRTGELFF
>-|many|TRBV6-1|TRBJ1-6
TGTGCCAGCAGAGATCTAAAGGGGAGCTCCTATAATTCACCCCTCCACTTT
CASRDLKGSSYNSPLHF
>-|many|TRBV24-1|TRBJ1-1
TGTGCCACCAGTGACGGGGGTGGAACTGAAGCTTTCTTT
CATSDGGGTEAFF
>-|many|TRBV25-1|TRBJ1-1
TGTGCCAGCAGGGGGACATCTAAGAACACTGAAGCTTTCTTT
CASRGTSKNTEAFF
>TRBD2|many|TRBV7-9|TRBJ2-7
TGTGCCAGCAGCTCCATCGGGGGGGAGGCCTACGAGCAGTACTTC
CASSSIGGEAYEQYF
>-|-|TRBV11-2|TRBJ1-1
TGTGCCAGCAGCTTACAGAATATGAACACTGAAGCTTTCTTT
CASSLQNMNTEAFF
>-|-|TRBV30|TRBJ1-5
TGTGCCTGGAGTGTTGCTGGGCCCCAGCATTTT
CAWSVAGPQHF
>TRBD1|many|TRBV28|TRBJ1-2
TGTGCCAGCAGCGGGACAGTAAGGGATAACTATGGCTACACCTTC
CASSGTVRDNYGYTF
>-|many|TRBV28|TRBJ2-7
TGTGCCAGCAGTGGATCACTAGCTTACGAGCAGTACTTC
CASSGSLAYEQYF
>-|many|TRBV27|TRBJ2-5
TGTGCCAGCGGGCTAGCTGAGACCCAGTACTTC
CASGLAETQYF
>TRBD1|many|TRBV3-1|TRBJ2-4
TGTGCCAGCAGCCAAGTCCTTGACAGGGGGCGGGGAGGCATTCAGTACTTC
CASSQVLDRGRGGIQYF
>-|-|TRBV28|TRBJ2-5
TGTGCCAGCAGTTTAGGCGGGGGCTTTGCGGAGACCCAGTACTTC
CASSLGGGFAETQYF
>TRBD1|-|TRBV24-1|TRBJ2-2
TGTGCCACCAGTGATCCGGGACAGGGGACGAACACCGGGGAGCTGTTTTTT
CATSDPGQGTNTGELFF
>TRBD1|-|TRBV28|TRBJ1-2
TGTGCCAGCAGTTTATTAGGACAGGAGAACTATGGCTACACCTTC
CASSLLGQENYGYTF
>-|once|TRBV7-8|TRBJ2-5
TGTGCCAGCAGCATAAATGGGGGGCAGTCTCAAGAGACCCAGTACTTC
CASSINGGQSQETQYF
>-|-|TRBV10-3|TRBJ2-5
TGTGCCATCAGTCGGACGTCAGAGACCCAGTACTTC
CAISRTSETQYF
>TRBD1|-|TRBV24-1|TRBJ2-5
TGTGCCACCAGTGATTTGGTGGACAGGGGTGGGGAGACCCAGTACTTC
CATSDLVDRGGETQYF
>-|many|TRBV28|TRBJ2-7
TGTGCCAGCAGTTCCCCGACCTTCTCCTACGAGCAGTACTTC
CASSSPTFSYEQYF
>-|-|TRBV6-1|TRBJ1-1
TGTGCCAGCATGGAGACCAAGCTGAACACTGAAGCTTTCTTT
CASMETKLNTEAFF